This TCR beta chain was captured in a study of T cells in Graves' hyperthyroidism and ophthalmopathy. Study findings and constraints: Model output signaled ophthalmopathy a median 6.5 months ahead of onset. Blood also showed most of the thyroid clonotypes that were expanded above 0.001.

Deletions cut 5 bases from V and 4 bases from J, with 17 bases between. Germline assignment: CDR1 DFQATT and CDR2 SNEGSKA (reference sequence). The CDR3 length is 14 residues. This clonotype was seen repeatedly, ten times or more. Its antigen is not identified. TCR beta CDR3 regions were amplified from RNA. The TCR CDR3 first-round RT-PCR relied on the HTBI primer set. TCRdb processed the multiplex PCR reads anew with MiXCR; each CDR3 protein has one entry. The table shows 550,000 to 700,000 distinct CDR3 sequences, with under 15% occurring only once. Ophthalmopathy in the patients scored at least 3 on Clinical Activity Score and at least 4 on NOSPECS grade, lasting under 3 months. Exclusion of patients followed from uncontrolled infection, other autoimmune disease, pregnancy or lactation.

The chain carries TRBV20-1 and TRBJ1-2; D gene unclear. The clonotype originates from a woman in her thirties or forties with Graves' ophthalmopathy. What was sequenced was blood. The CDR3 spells CSASGTPNFYGYTF. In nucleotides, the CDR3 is TGCAGTGCTTCAGGAACCCCAAACTTCTATGGCTACACCTTC.